This T cell receptor (beta chain) was sequenced during a study of Ad26.COV2.S vaccination and SARS-CoV-2 variants. Study-wide context: In the study, Ad26.COV2.S was injected intramuscularly once, or twice 56 days apart.

Assay used: immunoSEQ multiplex PCR; TCRdb lists only in-frame clones, some missing. The repertoire holds 300,000 to 350,000 clones, with almost 90% as singletons. Study-level results: Vaccinated individuals (as opposed to placebo recipients) had higher spike-specific TCR breadth.

Sample treatment: around 19 received Ad26.COV2.S at low or high dose, single or two shots; roughly five received placebo; per-sample allocation not given. Samples came from day 63 after the first vaccine or placebo injection. Boston provided a donor who was an adult aged 18-55 years. SARS-CoV-2 spike from the Wuhan strain was encoded by the vaccine, an Ad26 vector. As to this clone: Its target is not known.

The specimen comprised peripheral blood, sampled in a trial of Ad26.COV2.S vaccine versus placebo. The TCR comes from a person aged 18 to 59 who received the Ad26.COV2.S COVID-19 vaccine or a placebo.

This CDR3 is CASSAPSTGELFF. DNA for the CDR3: TGTGCCAGCAGCGCCCCATCCACCGGGGAGCTGTTTTTT. J is TRBJ2-2 and V is TRBV9; D unresolved. Germline V gives CDR1 SGDLS, CDR2 YYNGEE. The V end lost 3 bases, the J end lost 4 bases, and 7 bases lay between the germline ends. This CDR3 region has 13 residues.